This TCR beta chain was sequenced in a study of PD-1 blockade in classical Hodgkin lymphoma. The method was immunoSEQ multiplex PCR; TCRdb's version includes in-frame clones alone and lacks a portion of them. The sample consists of around 96,000 clones, approximately 83% of them appearing once. In every patient, relapse followed autologous stem cell transplantation, while exposure to brentuximab vedotin differed. The junction had 13 bases not matched to a gene; V was cut back by 4 bases and J by 6 bases. The CDR3 consists of 16 residues. Looked up from germline, CDR1 is SGHRS and CDR2 is YFSETQ. The input for sequencing was peripheral blood mononuclear cells (PBMCs), taken at baseline. The chain combines TRBV5-1 with TRBJ2-7, with TRBD1 matching 10 bases. This receptor was identified in a human donor with classical Hodgkin lymphoma. CDR3 amino acids: CASSTGTGVTNIEQYF. CDR3 sequence (DNA): TGCGCCAGCAGCACCGGGACAGGGGTCACCAATATCGAGCAGTACTTC.